A single sample gave rise to the 16 T cell receptor beta chains below, sequenced in a study of T cell responses to AZD1222 COVID-19 vaccine. Profiling relied on immunoSEQ multiplex PCR, and the TCRdb table lists in-frame clones only, not all of them. The repertoire holds around 190,000 clones, with about 86% as singletons. The specimen was peripheral blood, collected 28 days after the second AZD1222 dose. The receptors come from an adult who received the AZD1222 COVID-19 vaccine.

The chain recombines TRBV19 with TRBJ1-6; D ambiguous. This CDR3 has 15 residues. Trimming removed 3 bases at V and 5 bases at J, with 11 bases between. CDR1 LNHDA and CDR2 SQIVND come from the germline V gene (reference sequence). CDR3 sequence (DNA): TGTGCCAGTAGTATCGGTAGCTTTAATAATTCACCCCTCCACTTT. It codes for CASSIGSFNNSPLHF.

The chain combines TRBV6-5 with TRBJ2-7; TRBD1 matches at 10 bases. The length of the CDR3 is 14 residues. Germline CDR1 and CDR2: MNHEY and SVGAGI. V gave up 6 bases and J gave up 0 bases; unmatched junction bases: 2. CDR3: CASRGQGTSYEQYF. Written as DNA, the CDR3 is TGTGCCAGCAGGGGACAGGGGACCTCCTACGAGCAGTACTTC.

The chain combines TRBV5-4 with TRBJ1-4; TRBD1 matches at 10 bases. The germline CDR1 and CDR2 sequences are SGHNT and YYREEE (reference sequence). CDR3 length: 14 residues. With 6 bases clipped from V and 8 bases from J, the junction kept 7 bases outside the gene matches. In DNA, the CDR3 is TGTGCCAGCACCCCGGGACAGGGGCAGGAAAAACTGTTTTTT. It encodes CASTPGQGQEKLFF.

Details on this clone: Germline is not matched at one junction end, which may reflect a read error. The J gene is TRBJ2-3, the V gene TRBV9, with D hard to call. Germline assignment: CDR1 SGDLS and CDR2 YYNGEE. The CDR3 is 12 residues long. CDR3 nucleotide sequence: TGTGCCAGCAGCGTAGATGGGTCCGCACCGGATTTT. This encodes CASSVDGSAPDF.

A single count supports this clone. The chain has TRBV6-2 or TRBV6-3 and TRBJ1-1; no definite D call. Germline CDR1 is MNHEY and CDR2 is SVGEGT. The V end lost 4 bases, the J end lost 3 bases, and 12 bases lay between the germline ends. The CDR3 has 14 residues. CDR3 sequence (DNA): TGTGCCAGCAGTTTATTATCGGGGTACACTGAAGCTTTCTTT. Translation gives CASSLLSGYTEAFF.

V gene TRBV28 combines with J gene TRBJ1-1; D call uncertain. With 6 bases removed from V and 5 bases from J, the gap between germline ends came to 13 bases. Germline lookup yields CDR1 MDHEN and CDR2 SYDVKM. The CDR3 has 13 amino acids. DNA of the CDR3: TGTGCCAGCAGGCCCCGCGGAAGGACTGAAGCTTTCTTT. It codes for CASRPRGRTEAFF.

The V gene is TRBV27, the J gene TRBJ2-5; TRBD1 aligns across 10 bases. Germline V gives CDR1 MNHEY, CDR2 SMNVEV (reference sequence). V gave up 5 bases and J gave up 5 bases; unmatched junction bases: 8. There are 15 residues in the CDR3. The CDR3 spells CASSPSGQGFETQYF. The CDR3 DNA sequence: TGTGCCAGCAGTCCCTCGGGACAGGGGTTCGAGACCCAGTACTTC.

The chain recombines TRBV6-6 with TRBJ2-2; TRBD2 might be the D (5 bases). V was clipped by 0 bases and J by 4 bases, with 6 bases between them. This CDR3 is built from 14 residues. Germline V gene lookup returns CDR1 MNHNY and CDR2 SVGAGI (reference sequence). CDR3 nucleotides: TGTGCCAGCAGTTACTCGGGGAGCACCGGGGAGCTGTTTTTT. Its protein is CASSYSGSTGELFF.

The chain has TRBV9 and TRBJ2-3; D is unresolved. Between the trimmed V and J ends, which lost 3 bases and 3 bases, there was a span of 8 bases. CDR3 size: 13 residues. Germline values: CDR1 SGDLS, CDR2 YYNGEE. CDR3 amino acids: CASSETDTDTQYF. The CDR3, as DNA: TGTGCCAGCAGCGAGACGGATACAGATACGCAGTATTTT.

In its sample, this clone was seen a few times. The chain uses TRBV21-1 and TRBJ2-7; the table's TRBD2 call for D was not verified on the DNA. TRBV21-1 is listed as a pseudogene. The CDR3 covers 12 residues. The CDR3 protein is CASSTVSYEQYF. Written as DNA, the CDR3 is TGTGCCAGCAGCACCGTGTCCTACGAGCAGTACTTC.

This rearrangement joins TRBV7-9 to TRBJ2-1; 10 nucleotides match TRBD2. The CDR3 has 15 residues. CDR1 is SEHNR and CDR2 is FQNEAQ in the germline V gene (reference sequence). Trimming took 0 bases from V and 5 from J; bases not matched to a gene: 1. The CDR3: CASSLALAGHNEQFF. CDR3 DNA sequence: TGTGCCAGCAGCTTAGCACTAGCGGGGCACAATGAGCAGTTCTTC.

The V gene is TRBV24-1, the J gene TRBJ1-2; D gene uncertain. The CDR3 loop spans 14 amino acids. Germline loops: CDR1 KGHDR, CDR2 SFDVKD. V lost 2 bases, J lost 7 bases, and 13 bases lay in between. This chain's CDR3 is CATSDSEGGGGYTF. Here the CDR3 DNA reads TGTGCCACCAGTGATTCGGAGGGAGGAGGTGGCTACACCTTC.

This clone came up a few times. This chain uses TRBV9 with TRBJ1-5; D is unclear. The V gene's germline CDR1 is SGDLS and CDR2 YYNGEE. V shed 0 bases and J shed 4 bases, with 11 bases lying between them. The CDR3 spans 15 residues. CDR3 in DNA: TGTGCCAGCAGCGTAGGCAACGGCCCTAATCAGCCCCAGCATTTT. This gives the protein CASSVGNGPNQPQHF.

This chain uses TRBV19 with TRBJ1-6; no clear D gene. This CDR3 region has 15 residues. V was clipped by 2 bases and J by 9 bases, with 14 bases between them. Per the germline V gene, CDR1 is LNHDA and CDR2 is SQIVND (reference sequence). The CDR3 nucleotides are TGTGCCAGTAGTATAAGGGCCAGGCGGGGTTCACCCCTCCACTTT. It specifies CASSIRARRGSPLHF.

The chain links TRBV9 to TRBJ1-6; tentative D call: TRBD1 (6 bases). The CDR3 covers 15 residues. Trimming removed 3 bases at V and 7 bases at J, with 14 bases between. Germline-derived CDR1 and CDR2 are SGDLS and YYNGEE. CDR3 in amino acids: CASSADRSRNSPLHF. In DNA form, the CDR3 reads TGTGCCAGCAGCGCCGACAGGTCTCGAAATTCACCCCTCCACTTT.

The chain recombines TRBV19 with TRBJ1-5, with D unresolved. With 6 bases removed from V and 9 bases from J, the gap between germline ends came to 12 bases. This CDR3 has 12 residues. The V gene's germline CDR1 is LNHDA and CDR2 SQIVND (reference sequence). The CDR3 DNA is TGTGCCAGTAGCCCTACCTCCGGGCCCCAGCATTTT. It translates to CASSPTSGPQHF.